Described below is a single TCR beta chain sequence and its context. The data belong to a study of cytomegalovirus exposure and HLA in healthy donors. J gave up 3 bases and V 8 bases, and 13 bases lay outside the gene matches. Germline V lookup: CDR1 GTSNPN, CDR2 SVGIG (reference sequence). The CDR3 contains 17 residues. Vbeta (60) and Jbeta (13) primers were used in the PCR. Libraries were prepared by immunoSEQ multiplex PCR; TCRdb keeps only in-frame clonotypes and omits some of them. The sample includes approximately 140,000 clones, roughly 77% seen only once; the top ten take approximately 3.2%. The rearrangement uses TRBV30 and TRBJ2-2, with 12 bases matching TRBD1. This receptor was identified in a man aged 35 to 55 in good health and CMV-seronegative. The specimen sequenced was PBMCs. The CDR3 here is CARGGQGAYRDTGELFF. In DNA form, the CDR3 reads TGTGCCCGGGGGGGACAGGGGGCATATCGGGACACCGGGGAGCTGTTTTTT.